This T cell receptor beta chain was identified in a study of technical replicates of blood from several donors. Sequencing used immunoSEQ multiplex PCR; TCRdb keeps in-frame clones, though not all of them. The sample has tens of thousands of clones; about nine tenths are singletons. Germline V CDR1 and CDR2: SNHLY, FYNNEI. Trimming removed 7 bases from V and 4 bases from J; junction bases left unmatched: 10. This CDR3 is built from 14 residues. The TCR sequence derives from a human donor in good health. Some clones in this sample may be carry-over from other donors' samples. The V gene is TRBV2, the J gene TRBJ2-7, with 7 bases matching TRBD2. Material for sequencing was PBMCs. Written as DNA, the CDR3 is TGTGCCAGCATATTAACTAGCGCCACTTACGAGCAGTACTTC. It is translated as CASILTSATYEQYF.